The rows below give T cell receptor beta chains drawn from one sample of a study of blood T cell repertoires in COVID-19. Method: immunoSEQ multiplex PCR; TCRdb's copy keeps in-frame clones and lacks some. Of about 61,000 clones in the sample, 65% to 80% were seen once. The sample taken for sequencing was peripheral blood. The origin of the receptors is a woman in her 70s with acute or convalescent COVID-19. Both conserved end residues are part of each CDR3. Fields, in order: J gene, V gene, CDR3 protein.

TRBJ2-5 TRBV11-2 CASSRDAQETQYF
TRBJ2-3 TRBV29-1 CSLRAGQGLTDTQYF
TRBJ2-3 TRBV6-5 CASRRIAGRTDTQYF
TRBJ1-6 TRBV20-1 CSASTDRDYNSPLHF
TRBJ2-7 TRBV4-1 CASSHHLGGPDEQYF
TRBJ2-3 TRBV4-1 CASSETSGGHTDTQYF
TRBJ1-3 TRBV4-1 CASSHPGVTQDTIYF
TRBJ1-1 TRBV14 CASSQGREAGRFFTEAFF
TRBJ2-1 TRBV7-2 CASSPVAEPYNEQFF
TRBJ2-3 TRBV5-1 CASATSWGGSQYF
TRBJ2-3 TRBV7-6 CASSVRLADTQYF
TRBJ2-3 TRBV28 CASSTRQGHDTQYF
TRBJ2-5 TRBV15 CATSALAGGQETQYF
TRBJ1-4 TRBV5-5 CASSSAAGTGGEKLFF
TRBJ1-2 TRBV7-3 CASSPEPTNYGYTF
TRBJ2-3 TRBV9 CASSRGRQGIDTQYF
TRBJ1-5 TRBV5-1 CASSEGTGGNQPQHF
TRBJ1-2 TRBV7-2 CASSLGRDREFGYTF
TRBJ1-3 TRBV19 CASSWGRTTGNTIYF
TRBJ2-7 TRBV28 CASSSSRGEQYF
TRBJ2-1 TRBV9 CASSVAVSGYNEQFF
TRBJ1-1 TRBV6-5 CASSTGGFEAFF
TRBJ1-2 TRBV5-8 CASSFYREGYTF
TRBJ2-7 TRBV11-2 CASSLLAGDSYEQYF
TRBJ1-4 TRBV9 CASSKDRRPNEKLFF
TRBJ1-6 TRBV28 CASSLTERYSPLHF
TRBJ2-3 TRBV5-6 CASSFRGTSTDTQYF
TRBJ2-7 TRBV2 CASGLASYEQYF
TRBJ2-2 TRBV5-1 CASSLAALGTGVAGELFF
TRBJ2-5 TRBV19 CASSRTSGDLQETQYF
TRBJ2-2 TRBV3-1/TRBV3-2 CASIKNSNTGELFF
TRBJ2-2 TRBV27 CASGATNTGELFF
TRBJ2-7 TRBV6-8 CASTLPRAYHEQYF
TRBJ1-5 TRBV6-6 CASHSGGGGQPQHF
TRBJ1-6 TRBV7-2 CASSFDLGGRNSPLHF
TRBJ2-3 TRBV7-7 CASSSGIADTQYF
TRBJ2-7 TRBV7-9 CASSSDRAVNEQYF
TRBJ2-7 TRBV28 CASSPGQGGSYEQYF
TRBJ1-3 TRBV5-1 CASSLVDGTAGNTIYF
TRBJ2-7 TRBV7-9 CASSFRGAGDYEQYF